The 20 T cell receptor beta chains in this list originate from one sample, sequenced in a study of T cells in women clearing cervical HPV infection. The method was immunoSEQ multiplex PCR; TCRdb's version includes in-frame clones alone and lacks a portion of them. This sample's table has around 30,000 clones. Sequenced input: blood buffy coat. These receptors came from a woman aged 18 to 75 with a cervical HPV16 infection that either progressed to CIN3+ or cleared (not recorded which).

Comments on this clone: Read data end 3 residues before the CDR3 end; the end is taken from the germline J gene. The rearrangement links TRBV6-1 to TRBJ1-2, with 7 positions matching TRBD1. The CDR3 length is 14 residues. V lost 3 bases and J lost 6; bases outside the gene matches: 7. CDR1 is MNHNS, CDR2 SASEGT, per germline. This CDR3 is CASSDMGDRDGYTF. The CDR3 DNA, read in part, is TGTGCCAGCAGTGATATGGGGGACAGAGATGGC.

Regarding this clone: With the read ending 3 residues before the CDR3 end, the germline J gene is used to fill in that end. The chain couples TRBV6-1 to TRBJ1-3; D not certain. The V gene lost 2 bases and the J gene lost 5 bases, with 10 bases spanning the gap. Germline V gene sequence: CDR1 MNHNS, CDR2 SASEGT. This CDR3 has 14 amino acids. CDR3 DNA (partial): TGTGCCAGCAGTGAATATTCCCCCCGAAACACC. This codes for CASSEYSPRNT. Given in full, the CDR3 is CASSEYSPRNTIYF.

Worth noting for this clone: The read ends 3 residues shy of where the CDR3 ends; the end is completed using the germline J gene. The chain employs TRBV7-2 and TRBJ1-1; TRBD1 matches at 9 bases. This CDR3 region has 14 residues. CDR1 SGHTA and CDR2 FQGNSA come from the germline V gene. V shed 4 bases and J 6 bases; nucleotides not matched to a gene: 6. The part of the CDR3 DNA that was read is TGTGCCAGCAGCTCGAACAGGGGGCTCGCTGAA. This gives the protein CASSSNRGLAE. The full CDR3 is CASSSNRGLAEAFF. Complete variable domain (other parts from reference TRBV7-2 and TRBJ1-1): GAGVSQSPSNKVTEKGKDVELRCDPISGHTALYWYRQSLGQGLEFLIYFQGNSAPDKSGLPSDRFSAERTGGSVSTLTIQRTQQEDSAVYLCASSSNRGLAEAFFGQGTRLTVV.

In the case of this clone: The read ends 3 residues shy of where the CDR3 ends; the end is completed using the germline J gene. This chain joins TRBV5-5 and TRBJ2-7, with D perhaps TRBD1 (6 bases). V was pared by 3 bases and J by 6 bases, with 19 bases between. The CDR3 runs 15 residues. CDR1 is SGHKS and CDR2 is YYEKEE in the germline V gene (reference sequence). CDR3: CASSSPTPGVAEQYF. The CDR3 bases that were read are TGTGCCAGCAGCTCACCCACGCCAGGGGTGGCCGAG.

The CDR3: CAWSVGGAGGYTF. The CDR3 DNA, read in part, is TGTGCCTGGAGTGTTGGGGGGGCGGGTGGC. The V gene is TRBV30, the J gene TRBJ1-2; TRBD1 is a possible D gene (6 bases). The DNA ends 3 residues before the CDR3 does, and the rest of the CDR3 is filled in from the germline J gene. Trimming left V 0 bases short and J 7 bases short, with 12 bases between. The CDR3 sequence is 13 residues long. Germline V gives CDR1 GTSNPN, CDR2 SVGIG (reference sequence).

In the case of this clone: The read halts 3 residues ahead of the CDR3 end, with the missing end drawn from the germline J gene. V is TRBV11-2 and J is TRBJ1-5; TRBD1 might be the D (5 bases). Trimming removed 2 bases at V and 7 bases at J, with 9 bases between. Per germline, CDR1 SGHAT and CDR2 FQNNGV. The CDR3 covers 13 residues. The part of the CDR3 DNA that was read is TGTGCCAGCAGCTTACAGGGAGGACAGCCC. As protein: CASSLQGGQP. The CDR3, in full, reads CASSLQGGQPQHF.

On this clone: Read coverage stops 3 residues before the CDR3 terminus; the germline J gene supplies the remainder. The gene calls are TRBV18 and TRBJ1-6, with TRBD1 matching 10 bases. Germline V gene sequence: CDR1 KGHSH, CDR2 LQKENI. The V and J ends lost 3 bases and 10 bases, in that order; junction bases with no gene match: 6. This CDR3 comprises 15 residues. This CDR3 is CASSPPGQGISPLHF. CDR3 DNA, as far as it was read: TGTGCCAGCTCACCTCCGGGACAGGGGATCTCACCC.

A note on this clone: The CDR3 goes on 3 residues after the read ends, and that part is filled in from the germline J gene. The rearrangement links TRBV2 to TRBJ2-5; the match to TRBD1 covers 8 bases. The CDR3 runs to 18 residues. Germline CDR1 SNHLY, CDR2 FYNNEI. Trimming took 5 bases from V and 5 from J; bases not matched to a gene: 19. The CDR3 is CASSTPRGRGRLLETQYF. CDR3 DNA, as far as it was read: TGTGCCAGCAGTACTCCCAGGGGCAGGGGGCGGTTGTTGGAGACC.

The CDR3 here is CASRPRFGGMVDTQYF. Incomplete CDR3 DNA: TGTGCCAGCAGGCCGCGGTTCGGGGGGATGGTTGATACG. The chain recombines TRBV7-8 with TRBJ2-3; 7 positions agree with TRBD2. The CDR3 goes on 3 residues after the read ends, and that part is filled in from the germline J gene. The CDR3 is 16 amino acids. Trimming cost V 6 bases and J 6 bases; bases outside gene matches: 15. From germline, CDR1 is SGHVS and CDR2 FQNEAQ.

This clone registers medium-sized by frequency. The read ends 3 residues shy of where the CDR3 ends; the end is completed using the germline J gene. The gene calls are TRBV2 and TRBJ2-3; 11 nucleotides align to TRBD2. The length of the CDR3 is 14 residues. V lost 7 bases to trimming and J lost 5 bases; unmatched junction nucleotides: 5. Germline values: CDR1 SNHLY, CDR2 FYNNEI. CDR3 bases read: TGTGCCAGCAATGTAGCGGGGGGGATAGATACG. Its protein is CASNVAGGIDT. The full CDR3 is CASNVAGGIDTQYF. The full variable domain, completed using reference TRBV2 and TRBJ2-3, is EPEVTQTPSHQVTQMGQEVILRCVPISNHLYFYWYRQILGQKVEFLVSFYNNEISEKSEIFDDQFSVERPDGSNFTLKIRSTKLEDSAMYFCASNVAGGIDTQYFGPGTRLTVL.

CDR3 loop: CASSKLAGGPADTQYF. CDR3 bases read: TGTGCCAGTAGTAAACTAGCGGGGGGGCCTGCAGATACG. The rearrangement uses TRBV19 and TRBJ2-3; 13 bases are a match to TRBD2. The read finishes 3 residues shy of the CDR3 end, and the germline J gene is used to complete it. CDR1 is LNHDA and CDR2 is SQIVND in the germline V gene (reference sequence). After removal of 4 bases from V and 4 bases from J, the junction contained 5 bases not matched to a gene. The CDR3 is made up of 16 amino acids.

With respect to this clone: The read ends 3 residues before the CDR3 terminus; that terminus is restored from the germline J gene. The rearrangement joins TRBV7-9 to TRBJ1-2; D not certain. The CDR3 consists of 13 residues. In germline, CDR1 is SEHNR, CDR2 FQNEAQ (reference sequence). The CDR3 sequence is CASSLVGRPGYTF. Incomplete CDR3 DNA: TGTGCCAGCAGCTTAGTAGGCAGGCCAGGC. Full variable domain (outside the CDR3, taken from reference TRBV7-9 and TRBJ1-2): DTGVSQNPRHKITKRGQNVTFRCDPISEHNRLYWYRQTLGQGPEFLTYFQNEAQLEKSRLLSDRFSAERPKGSFSTLEIQRTEQGDSAMYLCASSLVGRPGYTFGSGTRLTVV.

Concerning this clone itself: The read ends 3 residues early relative to the CDR3; the germline J gene fills the gap. The chain employs TRBV10-3 and TRBJ1-2; D is ambiguous. V lost 6 bases and J 6 bases, leaving 14 bases between the germline ends. Germline V gene data show CDR1 as ENHRY and CDR2 as SYGVKD. This CDR3 has 13 residues. The part of the CDR3 DNA that was read is TGTGCCATCAGGCCTGCAGGCGCAGATGGC. Translating it yields CAIRPAGADG. The full CDR3 protein reads CAIRPAGADGYTF.

As concerns this clone: The CDR3 goes on 3 residues after the read ends, and that part is filled in from the germline J gene. The rearrangement links TRBV20-1 to TRBJ2-4; TRBD1 matches 9 bases. The CDR3 is made up of 13 amino acids. CDR1 DFQATT and CDR2 SNEGSKA come from the germline V gene (reference sequence). The CDR3 here is CSAIQWTGDGQYF. CDR3 DNA, as far as it was read: TGCAGTGCTATTCAATGGACAGGGGATGGT.

A note on this clone: The read gets to within 3 residues of the CDR3 end, and the germline J gene fills in the rest. The chain links TRBV25-1 to TRBJ2-5; weak D call: TRBD2 (6 bases). Trimming removed 8 bases at V and 2 bases at J, with 30 bases between. Germline lookup yields CDR1 MGHDK and CDR2 SYGVNS. The CDR3 spans 19 residues. This chain's CDR3 is CASSQAGAGTVLRQETQYF. The CDR3 DNA, read in part, is TGTGCCAGCTCGCAGGCAGGAGCCGGGACTGTTCTACGTCAAGAGACC.

Regarding this clone: With the read ending 3 residues before the CDR3 end, the germline J gene is used to fill in that end. The V call is TRBV2, the J call TRBJ2-7, with 9 bases identical to TRBD1. Looked up from germline, CDR1 is SNHLY and CDR2 is FYNNEI. CDR3 length: 14 amino acids. V was pared by 5 bases and J by 2 bases, with 4 bases of the junction left unmatched. CDR3 sequence reads: CASSPRTGAYEQYF. CDR3 bases read: TGTGCCAGCAGTCCTAGGACAGGGGCCTACGAG. Combining the CDR3 with reference TRBV2 and TRBJ2-7 gives the whole variable domain EPEVTQTPSHQVTQMGQEVILRCVPISNHLYFYWYRQILGQKVEFLVSFYNNEISEKSEIFDDQFSVERPDGSNFTLKIRSTKLEDSAMYFCASSPRTGAYEQYFGPGTRLTVT.

The part of the CDR3 DNA that was read is TGCAGTGCTAGGTCAGGTCAGGGGGAGGTCGGGGAG. This translates into CSARSGQGEVGE. The full-length CDR3 reads as CSARSGQGEVGELFF. The V gene is TRBV20-1, the J gene TRBJ2-2; weak D call: TRBD1 (7 bases). The CDR3 goes on 3 residues after the read ends, and that part is filled in from the germline J gene. CDR3 length equals 15 residues. V was cut by 3 bases and J by 7 bases, with 18 bases left in between. CDR1 is DFQATT, CDR2 SNEGSKA, per germline (reference sequence).

In regard to this clone: Read sequence stops 3 residues before the CDR3 end, and the germline J gene provides the missing end. The chain couples TRBV30 to TRBJ2-3; the D is unclear. The CDR3 is made up of 13 amino acids. The V and J ends lost 3 bases and 8 bases respectively, with 15 bases between them. Germline V CDR1 and CDR2: GTSNPN, SVGIG (reference sequence). CDR3 DNA, as far as it was read: TGTGCCTGGAGGACAAACCCGTGGAGTACG. It specifies CAWRTNPWST. The complete CDR3 sequence is CAWRTNPWSTQYF.

A remark on this clone: The read ends 3 residues early relative to the CDR3; the germline J gene fills the gap. The chain uses TRBV2 and TRBJ1-1, with 9 nucleotides matching TRBD1. Per the germline V gene, CDR1 is SNHLY and CDR2 is FYNNEI. The CDR3 totals 15 residues. CDR3 bases read: TGTGCCAGCAGGGAGACAGGGGGTGGTAGTTTGAGA. This codes for CASRETGGGSLR. The complete CDR3 sequence is CASRETGGGSLRAFF.

To note about this clone: The read stops 3 residues short of the end of the CDR3; the missing end is completed from the germline J gene. The chain recombines TRBV14 with TRBJ2-5; the match to TRBD1 covers 8 bases. Germline V gene lookup returns CDR1 SGHDN and CDR2 FVKESK. V was pared by 1 base and J by 7 bases, with 5 bases of the junction left unmatched. The CDR3 contains 14 residues. CDR3 loop: CASSQAGGLGTQYF. CDR3 bases read: TGTGCCAGCAGCCAAGCAGGGGGCCTGGGGACC. The full variable domain, with the rest looked up from reference TRBV14 and TRBJ2-5, is EAGVTQFPSHSVIEKGQTVTLRCDPISGHDNLYWYRRVMGKEIKFLLHFVKESKQDESGMPNNRFLAERTGGTYSTLKVQPAELEDSGVYFCASSQAGGLGTQYFGPGTRLLVL.